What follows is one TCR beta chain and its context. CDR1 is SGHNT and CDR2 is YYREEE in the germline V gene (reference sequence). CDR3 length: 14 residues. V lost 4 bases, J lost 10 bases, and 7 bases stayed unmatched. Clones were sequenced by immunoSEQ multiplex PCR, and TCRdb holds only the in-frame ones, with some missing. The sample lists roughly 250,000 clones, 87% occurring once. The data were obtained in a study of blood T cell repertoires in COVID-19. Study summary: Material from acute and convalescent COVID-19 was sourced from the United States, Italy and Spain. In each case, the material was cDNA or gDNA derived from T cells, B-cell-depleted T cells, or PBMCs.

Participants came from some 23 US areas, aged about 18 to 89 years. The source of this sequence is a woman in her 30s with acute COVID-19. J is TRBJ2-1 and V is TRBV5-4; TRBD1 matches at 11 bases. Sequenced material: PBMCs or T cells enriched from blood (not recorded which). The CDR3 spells CASSPRTGGGEQFF. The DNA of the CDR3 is TGTGCCAGCAGCCCCCGGACAGGGGGCGGGGAGCAGTTCTTC.